Sequencing of this TCR beta chain was carried out in a study of T-cell reconstitution after alpha-beta-depleted transplantation in children listed by TCRdb under 2016. Study-wide context: The study quantitatively tracked T-cell immune reconstitution after TCRalphabeta/CD19-depleted allogeneic hematopoietic cell transplantation in children using TCR repertoire profiling.

Overall study outcomes, separate from this receptor: Hyperexpanded clone frequencies declined over subsequent months; after one year, T-cell counts and TCRbeta diversity were mostly attributed to newly produced T cells. In some patients, high TCRbeta diversity at day 60 was attributed to recipient T cells and intrathymic progenitors that had survived conditioning. The apparently early alphabetaT-cell count recovery about two months after transplant was reportedly dependent on only several hundred rapidly expanded clones derived from non-depleted graft cells.

Explained via the paper, the treatment or condition label denotes: allogeneic hematopoietic cell transplantation with graft depleted of TCRalphabeta T cells and CD19 B cells. The transplant recipients were children given TCRalphabeta/CD19-depleted allogeneic hematopoietic cell grafts. This clonotype was detected a few times. Its antigen is unknown. It has no much larger one-base neighbor in the sample; base qualities were not kept. The library was generated by PCR. Sequenced on an Illumina HiSeq 2500. TCR libraries were prepared with molecular barcoding, using unique molecular identifiers to normalize TCRbeta repertoire quantification. TCRdb trimmed the raw reads at Q25, called clones with MiXCR and kept productive beta chains. Every entry covers one CDR3 protein and lists the most common genes and DNA from its rows. The sample table shows some 460,000 distinct CDR3 sequences, and around 16% are seen once. The ten largest make up under 30% of the sample.

The source is a boy less than two years old who had a stem cell transplant for Wiskott-Aldrich syndrome, so the T cells may come from the graft donor. The source was PBMCs, mostly from graft donor cells, collected 360 days after TCRalphabeta/CD19-depleted stem cell transplant.

The DNA is TGTGCCAGCAGTTTAGGGATGAGACTAGCCAAAAACATTCAGTACTTC. It translates to CASSLGMRLAKNIQYF. The chain was built from TRBV12-3 or TRBV12-4 and TRBJ2-4; no confident D gene assignment can be made. The CDR3 contains 16 residues, cysteine and phenylalanine counted. Only the CDR3 region is kept as DNA, spanning 48 bases read in frame from base 1. V is pared back by 1 base and J by 0 bases, with 10 bases lying between the germline termini.